Listed here are 7 T cell receptor beta chains from one sample, sequenced in a study of shared clonotypes between healthy human individuals. This table comes from immunoSEQ multiplex PCR, and its TCRdb copy is limited to in-frame clones, with some not included. The profile shows 2 million to 2.5 million clones, just under 95% of them singletons. Sequenced: naive CD4+ T cells from PBMCs. Subset in this sample: CD45RA+ positively selected. These receptors were collected from a man aged 18 to 30 in good health. Some clones in this sample may be carry-over from other donors' samples.

The chain employs TRBV21-1 and TRBJ1-3. TRBV21-1 is a documented pseudogene. The CDR3 spans 13 residues. CDR3 residues: CASSKLGGYTIYF. The CDR3 bases are TGTGCCAGCAGCAAACTGGGTGGGTACACCATATATTTT.

The CDR3 is CASTRTGGLNQETQYF. For the CDR3, the DNA is TGTGCCAGTACCCGTACAGGGGGCCTGAACCAAGAGACCCAGTACTTC. The chain joins TRBV19 to TRBJ2-5; TRBD1 matches at 9 bases. The V gene end was trimmed by 7 bases and the J gene end by 0 bases; junction bases not matched to a gene: 9. The CDR3 sequence is 16 residues long. Germline-derived CDR1 and CDR2 are LNHDA and SQIVND (reference sequence).

V is TRBV5-4 and J is TRBJ2-5; 11 bases are shared with TRBD2. This CDR3 contains 15 residues. V trimming: 1 base; J trimming: 2 bases; junction bases outside the gene matches: 1. CDR1 is SGHNT and CDR2 is YYREEE in the germline V gene (reference sequence). The CDR3 DNA reads TGTGCCAGCAGCTTGACTAGCGGGAGACAAGAGACCCAGTACTTC. Translating it yields CASSLTSGRQETQYF.

As DNA, the CDR3 is TGTGCCAGCCCACCGTGGGGGGGTTTAACTGGAAACACCATATATTTT. It encodes CASPPWGGLTGNTIYF. V is TRBV19 and J is TRBJ1-3; TRBD1 might be the D (5 bases). CDR3 length equals 16 residues. V lost 9 bases to trimming and J lost 2 bases, with 20 bases between them. Germline CDR1 is LNHDA and CDR2 is SQIVND (reference sequence).

The chain couples TRBV2 to TRBJ2-7, with 15 bases that match TRBD2. V lost 5 bases to trimming and J lost 7 bases; unmatched junction nucleotides: 6. There are 15 residues in the CDR3. Looked up from germline, CDR1 is SNHLY and CDR2 is FYNNEI. CDR3 sequence (DNA): TGTGCCAGCAGTCCCGGACTAGCGGGAGGGCTGGAGCAGTACTTC. It codes for CASSPGLAGGLEQYF. The full variable domain, completed using reference TRBV2 and TRBJ2-7, is EPEVTQTPSHQVTQMGQEVILRCVPISNHLYFYWYRQILGQKVEFLVSFYNNEISEKSEIFDDQFSVERPDGSNFTLKIRSTKLEDSAMYFCASSPGLAGGLEQYFGPGTRLTVT.

The chain is built from TRBV15 and TRBJ2-3; 9 bases are shared with TRBD2. V shed 5 bases and J 3 bases; nucleotides not matched to a gene: 12. The CDR3 is 17 residues long. Germline lookup yields CDR1 LNHNV and CDR2 YYDKDF (reference sequence). The CDR3 sequence is CATSRELSGRRTDTQYF. The CDR3 DNA is TGTGCCACCAGCCGTGAGCTTAGCGGGAGAAGGACAGATACGCAGTATTTT. The full variable domain, completed using reference TRBV15 and TRBJ2-3, is DAMVIQNPRYQVTQFGKPVTLSCSQTLNHNVMYWYQQKSSQAPKLLFHYYDKDFNNEADTPDNFQSRRPNTSFCFLDIRSPGLGDTAMYLCATSRELSGRRTDTQYFGPGTRLTVL.

The V and J genes are TRBV5-1 and TRBJ2-7; the match to TRBD1 covers 7 bases. CDR1 is SGHRS, CDR2 YFSETQ, per germline. Unmatched junction bases numbered 11, after V lost 0 bases and J lost 5 bases. This CDR3 region has 16 residues. CDR3 sequence reads: CASSLGGGSDRDEQYF. CDR3 sequence (DNA): TGCGCCAGCAGCTTGGGCGGTGGGTCCGACAGGGACGAGCAGTACTTC.